This T cell receptor (beta chain) was observed in a study of T cell responses to AZD1222 COVID-19 vaccine. Here immunoSEQ multiplex PCR was the method, and the copy in TCRdb shows in-frame clones only, minus some. The data show tens of thousands of clones, 80% to 95% seen once. With 6 bases removed from V and 0 bases from J, the gap between germline ends came to 16 bases. Per germline, CDR1 SGDLS and CDR2 YYNGEE. The CDR3 is 15 residues long. The specimen comprised peripheral blood, sampled 28 days after the second AZD1222 dose. This chain uses TRBV9 with TRBJ2-7; no reliable D call. The sequence derives from an adult who received the AZD1222 COVID-19 vaccine. The CDR3 reads CASTPSAGVSYEQYF. DNA for the CDR3: TGTGCCAGCACCCCGTCGGCAGGCGTCTCCTACGAGCAGTACTTC.